The TCR beta chain described here comes from a study of T cell repertoires in cytomegalovirus infection. Study-wide context: Carrying CMV and the relevant HLA type showed in public TCR beta signatures.

Germline lookup yields CDR1 LNHNV and CDR2 YYDKDF (reference sequence). The CDR3 totals 15 residues. About this clonotype: Its antigen remains unidentified. The junction shows a germline mismatch at one end, possibly a read error.

Whole-study results and caveats: CMV-specific TCR beta clonotypes restricted by HLA-C dominated the ex vivo response. People with CMV and the relevant HLA were identified by cumulative public TCR beta family frequency.

TCRdb fed the reads into MiXCR, producing one record per CDR3 protein. Of approximately 910,000 distinct CDR3 sequences detected, around 31% appear once; the ten largest clones hold more than 12%. The receptor comes from a human donor in good health (CMV status not recorded). Some clones in this sample may be carry-over from other donors' samples. The material sequenced was cultured CD8+ T cells from PBMCs, taken from culture after CMV antigen stimulation. The genes are TRBV15 and TRBJ1-6; 7 nucleotides agree with TRBD1. The CDR3 loop reads CVTSRTGDSGSPLHF. CDR3 bases: TGTGTCACCAGCAGAACGGGGGACAGCGGTTCACCCCTCCACTTT. The full variable domain, its missing parts supplied by reference TRBV15 and TRBJ1-6, is DAMVIQNPRYQVTQFGKPVTLSCSQTLNHNVMYWYQQKSSQAPKLLFHYYDKDFNNEADTPDNFQSRRPNTSFCFLDIRSPGLGDTAMYLCVTSRTGDSGSPLHFGNGTRLTVT.